Listed below are T cell receptor beta chains from one sample, sequenced in a study of T cell clonotyping in hematopoietic cell transplantation. Using immunoSEQ multiplex PCR, the repertoire was profiled, and TCRdb retains in-frame clones only, with some absent. The sample consists of 10,000 to 15,000 clones, 92% of them appearing once. This material consisted of PBMCs, taken 100 days after allogeneic stem cell transplant. These receptors were obtained from a female patient aged 50-59 years who had an allogeneic stem cell transplant from an unrelated donor, so the T cells may come from the graft donor. Some clones in this sample may be carry-over from other donors' samples. CDR3s leave out the opening cysteine and the closing phenylalanine or tryptophan. Fields, in order: clone size, CDR3 length, J gene, V gene, CDR3 protein. For some rows the clone size is stated as once, few or many, or as a class when expanded; others skip it.

abundance: large
len: 12
j_gene: TRBJ1-1
v_gene: TRBV5-6
CDR3aa: ASSPTNDRLEAF

abundance: .
len: 14
j_gene: TRBJ2-6
v_gene: TRBV10-3
CDR3aa: AISDTNPSGANVLT

abundance: .
len: 13
j_gene: TRBJ2-5
v_gene: TRBV5-1
CDR3aa: ASSWGDASLVTQY

abundance: .
len: 12
j_gene: TRBJ1-1
v_gene: TRBV7-9
CDR3aa: ASSWAGTNTEAF

abundance: .
len: 13
j_gene: TRBJ1-5
v_gene: TRBV5-1
CDR3aa: ASSPGGYSNQPQH

abundance: .
len: 12
j_gene: TRBJ1-2
v_gene: TRBV4-1
CDR3aa: ASSQVSAGDGYT

abundance: once
len: 14
j_gene: TRBJ1-1
v_gene: TRBV6-5
CDR3aa: ASSSSAAQLNTEAF

abundance: .
len: 11
j_gene: TRBJ1-6
v_gene: TRBV6-6
CDR3aa: ASSRDSNSPLH

abundance: .
len: 15
j_gene: TRBJ2-3
v_gene: TRBV7-2
CDR3aa: ASSLRLANRLTDTQY

abundance: .
len: 10
j_gene: TRBJ2-7
v_gene: TRBV9
CDR3aa: ASSNQGYEQY

abundance: .
len: 14
j_gene: TRBJ2-1
v_gene: TRBV25-1
CDR3aa: ASSEPSRGQGNEQF

abundance: few
len: 12
j_gene: TRBJ2-4
v_gene: TRBV7-2
CDR3aa: ASSLGSSGRIQY

abundance: .
len: 13
j_gene: TRBJ2-7
v_gene: TRBV28
CDR3aa: ASSSGFGVSYEQY

abundance: .
len: 15
j_gene: TRBJ1-1
v_gene: TRBV7-8
CDR3aa: ASSLTPGGRGGTEAF

abundance: .
len: 13
j_gene: TRBJ1-6
v_gene: TRBV5-1
CDR3aa: ASSPEGSYNSPLH

abundance: .
len: 13
j_gene: TRBJ2-1
v_gene: TRBV2
CDR3aa: ASRKVGSSYNEQF

abundance: once
len: 14
j_gene: TRBJ1-5
v_gene: TRBV7-7
CDR3aa: ASSLAPGQGNQPQH

abundance: .
len: 11
j_gene: TRBJ1-5
v_gene: TRBV11-2
CDR3aa: ASSLVPRQPQH

abundance: .
len: 13
j_gene: TRBJ1-5
v_gene: TRBV28
CDR3aa: ATIIRDREGQPQH

abundance: .
len: 15
j_gene: TRBJ2-1
v_gene: TRBV11-2
CDR3aa: ASSQGPRSRSYNEQF

abundance: .
len: 14
j_gene: TRBJ1-2
v_gene: TRBV7-9
CDR3aa: ASSLDLVGGDYGYT

abundance: .
len: 13
j_gene: TRBJ2-1
v_gene: TRBV9
CDR3aa: ASSVMDRPTNEQF

abundance: .
len: 13
j_gene: TRBJ1-2
v_gene: TRBV7-9
CDR3aa: ASSSERDRGLGYT

abundance: .
len: 11
j_gene: TRBJ2-7
v_gene: TRBV19
CDR3aa: ASRGDRSYEQY

abundance: .
len: 11
j_gene: TRBJ2-1
v_gene: TRBV5-6
CDR3aa: ASSLDSYNEQF

abundance: .
len: 14
j_gene: TRBJ2-1
v_gene: TRBV30
CDR3aa: ACPLNSGSWYNEQF

abundance: .
len: 10
j_gene: TRBJ2-5
v_gene: TRBV6-5
CDR3aa: ATTDRIETQY

abundance: once
len: 13
j_gene: TRBJ1-5
v_gene: TRBV5-6
CDR3aa: ASSLRGTGNQPQH

abundance: .
len: 11
j_gene: TRBJ1-2
v_gene: TRBV11-1
CDR3aa: ASSPLRGGGYT

abundance: .
len: 9
j_gene: TRBJ2-7
v_gene: TRBV13
CDR3aa: ASSLFTEQY

abundance: once
len: 12
j_gene: TRBJ2-1
v_gene: TRBV5-4
CDR3aa: ASSTTSGYNEQF

abundance: .
len: 12
j_gene: TRBJ1-3
v_gene: TRBV28
CDR3aa: ASIRAGSGNTIY

abundance: .
len: 13
j_gene: TRBJ1-3
v_gene: TRBV9
CDR3aa: ASSPHPMSGNTIY

abundance: .
len: 13
j_gene: TRBJ2-4
v_gene: TRBV19
CDR3aa: ASSEGSLAKNIQY

abundance: .
len: 9
j_gene: TRBJ2-7
v_gene: TRBV20-1
CDR3aa: SADSSYEQY

abundance: few
len: 13
j_gene: TRBJ1-5
v_gene: TRBV2
CDR3aa: ASSEWGNPNQPQH

abundance: .
len: 12
j_gene: TRBJ1-2
v_gene: TRBV13
CDR3aa: ASSHGTGNYGYT

abundance: .
len: 15
j_gene: TRBJ2-2
v_gene: TRBV11-2
CDR3aa: ASSSGGAGPNTGELF

abundance: once
len: 13
j_gene: TRBJ2-5
v_gene: TRBV7-2
CDR3aa: ASSLPAGGQETQY

abundance: few
len: 12
j_gene: TRBJ2-7
v_gene: TRBV7-8
CDR3aa: ASSVRGSVNEQY

abundance: .
len: 14
j_gene: .
v_gene: TRBV7-9
CDR3aa: ASSFGQGFLGGEQY

abundance: .
len: 12
j_gene: TRBJ2-3
v_gene: TRBV19
CDR3aa: ASSILVSTDTQY

abundance: .
len: 13
j_gene: TRBJ1-4
v_gene: TRBV5-1
CDR3aa: ASSVGQGGNEKLF

abundance: .
len: 12
j_gene: TRBJ1-4
v_gene: TRBV5-1
CDR3aa: ASSPGTGNEKLF

abundance: .
len: 13
j_gene: TRBJ2-7
v_gene: TRBV6-1
CDR3aa: ASRELHLTYYEQY

abundance: .
len: 11
j_gene: TRBJ1-1
v_gene: TRBV2
CDR3aa: ASSYRLNTEAF

abundance: .
len: 11
j_gene: TRBJ2-4
v_gene: TRBV11-2
CDR3aa: ASSLDRGYIQY

abundance: .
len: 12
j_gene: TRBJ1-4
v_gene: TRBV28
CDR3aa: ASSEDRGREKLF

abundance: .
len: 13
j_gene: TRBJ1-2
v_gene: TRBV2
CDR3aa: ASRFTGGVNYGYT

abundance: once
len: 16
j_gene: TRBJ1-4
v_gene: TRBV4-1
CDR3aa: ASSQDSMGAGLDEKLF

abundance: .
len: 12
j_gene: TRBJ2-7
v_gene: TRBV11-3
CDR3aa: ASSLVSGSNEQY

abundance: .
len: 13
j_gene: TRBJ1-5
v_gene: TRBV7-2
CDR3aa: ASSVWDSSNQPQH

abundance: .
len: 10
j_gene: TRBJ1-1
v_gene: TRBV19
CDR3aa: ASSIFGGEAF

abundance: .
len: 12
j_gene: TRBJ2-1
v_gene: TRBV19
CDR3aa: ASETSGRANEQF

abundance: .
len: 14
j_gene: TRBJ2-7
v_gene: TRBV4-1
CDR3aa: ASSQGFSGASYEQY

abundance: .
len: 14
j_gene: TRBJ1-1
v_gene: TRBV7-9
CDR3aa: ASSLGQGARNTEAF

abundance: .
len: 12
j_gene: TRBJ2-3
v_gene: TRBV19
CDR3aa: ASSITGLSDTQY

abundance: .
len: 13
j_gene: TRBJ2-1
v_gene: TRBV2
CDR3aa: ASSEWLAGAVEQF

abundance: .
len: 11
j_gene: TRBJ2-3
v_gene: TRBV11-3
CDR3aa: ASSLGTTDTQY